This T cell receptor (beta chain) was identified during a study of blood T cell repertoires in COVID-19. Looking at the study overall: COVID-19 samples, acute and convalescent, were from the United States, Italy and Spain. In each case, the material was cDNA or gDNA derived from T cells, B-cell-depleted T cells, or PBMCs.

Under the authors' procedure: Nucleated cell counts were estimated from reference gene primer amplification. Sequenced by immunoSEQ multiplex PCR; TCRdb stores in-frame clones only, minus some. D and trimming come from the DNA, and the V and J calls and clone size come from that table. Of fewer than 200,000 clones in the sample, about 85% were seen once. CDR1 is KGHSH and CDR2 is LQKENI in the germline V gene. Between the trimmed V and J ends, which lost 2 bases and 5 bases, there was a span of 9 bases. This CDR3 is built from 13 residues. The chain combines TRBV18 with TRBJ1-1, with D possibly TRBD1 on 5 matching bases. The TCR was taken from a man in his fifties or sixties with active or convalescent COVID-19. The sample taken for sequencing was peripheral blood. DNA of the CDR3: TGTGCCAGCTCACCAGGGGCCGGTACTGAAGCTTTCTTT. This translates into CASSPGAGTEAFF.